The rows below give T cell receptor beta chains drawn from one sample of a study of cytomegalovirus exposure and HLA in healthy donors. TCRdb's copy holds only in-frame clones and misses some; the assay was immunoSEQ multiplex PCR. The repertoire holds about 120,000 clones, 65% to 90% seen once, with about 2% in the top ten. The sample consisted of PBMCs. The receptors originated from a woman between 35 and 50 years old in good health and CMV-seronegative. Each CDR3 is given with its conserved first and last residue. D genes are given only for firm matches. Some rows have no size entry. The others give once, few or many, or a class for an expanded clone.

j_call: TRBJ2-4
clone_size: few
d_call: TRBD1
v_call: TRBV28
cdr3_nt: TGTGCCAGCAGTTCGCCCGGGACAGGGGTAAGGAACATTCAGTACTTC
cdr3_aa: CASSSPGTGVRNIQYF

j_call: TRBJ2-7
clone_size: NA
d_call: TRBD2
v_call: TRBV6-1
cdr3_nt: TGTGCCAGCAAGACTAGCGGGTACGAGCAGTACTTC
cdr3_aa: CASKTSGYEQYF

j_call: TRBJ2-7
clone_size: NA
d_call: TRBD1
v_call: TRBV11-2
cdr3_nt: TGTGCCAGCAGCTTAGGCGGGACAGGGCTGTACTACGAGCAGTACTTC
cdr3_aa: CASSLGGTGLYYEQYF

j_call: TRBJ1-3
clone_size: NA
d_call: NA
v_call: TRBV2
cdr3_nt: TGTGCCAGCAGTTCTACCGGGGCTGGAAACACCATATATTTT
cdr3_aa: CASSSTGAGNTIYF

j_call: TRBJ2-1
clone_size: NA
d_call: TRBD1
v_call: TRBV27
cdr3_nt: TGTGCCAGCAGAGACAGGGGGAGGTCCTACAATGAGCAGTTCTTC
cdr3_aa: CASRDRGRSYNEQFF

j_call: TRBJ2-7
clone_size: NA
d_call: TRBD1
v_call: TRBV9
cdr3_nt: TGTGCCAGCAGCGCCGGGACAGGGTACCCATACGAGCAGTACTTC
cdr3_aa: CASSAGTGYPYEQYF

j_call: TRBJ2-1
clone_size: few
d_call: NA
v_call: TRBV4-2
cdr3_nt: TGTGCCAGCAGCCAAGATCCGCGGGACCCATACAATGAGCAGTTCTTC
cdr3_aa: CASSQDPRDPYNEQFF

j_call: TRBJ2-7
clone_size: few
d_call: NA
v_call: TRBV14
cdr3_nt: TGTGCCAGCAGCCAGTACGGGCCGGAGGGTGAGCAGTACTTC
cdr3_aa: CASSQYGPEGEQYF

j_call: TRBJ1-2
clone_size: NA
d_call: TRBD1
v_call: TRBV30
cdr3_nt: TGTGCCTGGAGTCCTGGACAGGCTCGGCACTATGGCTACACCTTC
cdr3_aa: CAWSPGQARHYGYTF

j_call: TRBJ1-4
clone_size: NA
d_call: NA
v_call: TRBV27
cdr3_nt: TGTGCCAGCAAAACAGGGTCCGCTAATGAAAAACTGTTTTTT
cdr3_aa: CASKTGSANEKLFF

j_call: TRBJ2-3
clone_size: NA
d_call: TRBD2
v_call: TRBV5-4
cdr3_nt: TGTGCCAGCAGCCTGACTAGCCGGGGCACAGATACGCAGTATTTT
cdr3_aa: CASSLTSRGTDTQYF

j_call: TRBJ2-2
clone_size: NA
d_call: NA
v_call: TRBV23-1
cdr3_nt: TGCGCCAGCACCTCTACTCGTGTTGAGGCCGGGGAGCTGTTTTTT
cdr3_aa: CASTSTRVEAGELFF

j_call: TRBJ1-2
clone_size: NA
d_call: TRBD1
v_call: TRBV7-8
cdr3_nt: TGTGCCAGCAGCTCCGGGACAGGGAATTCTAACTATGGCTACACCTTC
cdr3_aa: CASSSGTGNSNYGYTF

j_call: TRBJ1-2
clone_size: NA
d_call: NA
v_call: TRBV19
cdr3_nt: TGTGCCAGTAGTGCGGCGGTGGGCAGGGCCTATGGCTACACCTTC
cdr3_aa: CASSAAVGRAYGYTF

j_call: TRBJ2-5
clone_size: NA
d_call: NA
v_call: TRBV19
cdr3_nt: TGTGCCAGTAGTATATTCGGTTACCAAGAGACCCAGTACTTC
cdr3_aa: CASSIFGYQETQYF

j_call: TRBJ2-1
clone_size: NA
d_call: NA
v_call: TRBV27
cdr3_nt: TGTGCCAGCAGTTTAAGGGGGTATGAGCAGTTCTTC
cdr3_aa: CASSLRGYEQFF

j_call: TRBJ2-2
clone_size: NA
d_call: NA
v_call: TRBV14
cdr3_nt: TGTGCCAGCAGAGAGGATTCCACCGGGGAGCTGTTTTTT
cdr3_aa: CASREDSTGELFF

j_call: TRBJ1-3
clone_size: few
d_call: NA
v_call: TRBV6-5
cdr3_nt: TGTGCCAGCGGTAGAGGGGGTACCTCTGGAAACACCATATATTTT
cdr3_aa: CASGRGGTSGNTIYF

j_call: TRBJ2-6
clone_size: NA
d_call: TRBD1
v_call: TRBV18
cdr3_nt: TGTGCCAGCTCACCCCAGGGGGCTGGGGCCAACGTCCTGACTTTC
cdr3_aa: CASSPQGAGANVLTF

j_call: TRBJ2-1
clone_size: once
d_call: NA
v_call: TRBV5-6
cdr3_nt: TGTGCCAGCATCAGGGGCTATCCCGACAATGAGCAGTTCTTC
cdr3_aa: CASIRGYPDNEQFF

j_call: TRBJ2-2
clone_size: NA
d_call: TRBD1
v_call: TRBV27
cdr3_nt: TGTGCCAGCAGTTTAGCCCCGGACAGGGTTTGGGGCACCGGGGAGCTGTTTTTT
cdr3_aa: CASSLAPDRVWGTGELFF

j_call: TRBJ1-1
clone_size: few
d_call: NA
v_call: TRBV25-1
cdr3_nt: TGTGCCAGCCAGATGAACACTGAAGCTTTCTTT
cdr3_aa: CASQMNTEAFF

j_call: TRBJ2-7
clone_size: NA
d_call: TRBD2
v_call: TRBV27
cdr3_nt: TGTGCCAGCAGAAAAAGGGGACTAGCGGGACGATCCTACGAGCAGTACTTC
cdr3_aa: CASRKRGLAGRSYEQYF

j_call: TRBJ1-2
clone_size: NA
d_call: TRBD1
v_call: TRBV4-1
cdr3_nt: TGCGCCAGCAGGAAGACCTTCCGGGACAGGGAAAACTATGGCTACACCTTC
cdr3_aa: CASRKTFRDRENYGYTF

j_call: TRBJ2-1
clone_size: NA
d_call: TRBD2
v_call: TRBV27
cdr3_nt: TGTGCCAGCAGTACTAGCGGAAGCTCCTACAATGAGCAGTTCTTC
cdr3_aa: CASSTSGSSYNEQFF

j_call: TRBJ2-2
clone_size: once
d_call: TRBD2
v_call: TRBV19
cdr3_nt: TGTGCCAGTAGTGTTAGCGGGAGTTCAGGTCGGGAGCTGTTTTTT
cdr3_aa: CASSVSGSSGRELFF

j_call: TRBJ1-5
clone_size: NA
d_call: NA
v_call: TRBV7-9
cdr3_nt: TGTGCCAGCAGCTTAGAGCATAGCAATCAGCCCCAGCATTTT
cdr3_aa: CASSLEHSNQPQHF

j_call: TRBJ1-2
clone_size: NA
d_call: NA
v_call: TRBV6-1
cdr3_nt: TGTGCCAGCCAGACTAACTATGGCTACACCTTC
cdr3_aa: CASQTNYGYTF

j_call: TRBJ1-4
clone_size: NA
d_call: NA
v_call: TRBV27
cdr3_nt: TGTGCCAGCAGTTCCCAGGGGATTGGGAATGAAAAACTGTTTTTT
cdr3_aa: CASSSQGIGNEKLFF

j_call: TRBJ2-7
clone_size: NA
d_call: NA
v_call: TRBV7-8
cdr3_nt: TGTGCCAGCAGCTTAGCCCCCCAAAACGAGCAGTACTTC
cdr3_aa: CASSLAPQNEQYF

j_call: TRBJ2-3
clone_size: NA
d_call: NA
v_call: TRBV6-5
cdr3_nt: TGTGCCAGCAGTTCCACGGGGACTTCAGATACGCAGTATTTT
cdr3_aa: CASSSTGTSDTQYF

j_call: TRBJ2-7
clone_size: NA
d_call: NA
v_call: TRBV2
cdr3_nt: TGTGCCAGCAGTATGCGGGAAGGTCGCGAGCAGTACTTC
cdr3_aa: CASSMREGREQYF